Listed below are T cell receptor beta chains from one sample, sequenced in a study of response to subunit inactivated influenza vaccine. MiXCR, applied by TCRdb to the RT-PCR reads, yields one record per CDR3 protein. The top ten clones hold approximately 24% of a sample with about 190,000 distinct CDR3 sequences, about an eighth of them seen once. This specimen was CD8+ T cells sorted from PBMCs, taken about 5 days after vaccination. The receptors here all came from a man aged 50 to 60 who received an inactivated influenza vaccine. The CDR3 runs from the conserved cysteine through the conserved F or W.

TRBV4-3	TRBJ1-6	CASSQALGSKNSPLHF
TRBV20-1	TRBJ2-1	CCARGRGSGINEQFF
TRBV5-6	TRBJ2-1	CASRRSGTLDLNEQFF
TRBV7-9	TRBJ2-1	CASSLGANEQFF
TRBV28	TRBJ2-7	CASRLGTYEQYF
TRBV27	TRBJ2-3	CASRIGSNTQYF
TRBV24-1	TRBJ2-2	CATSDEPGLAKSGELFF
TRBV27	TRBJ2-7	CASSRGGDEQYF
TRBV5-1	TRBJ2-1	CASSTASPSYNEQFF
TRBV6-6	TRBJ1-2	CASTRVANYGYTF
TRBV30	TRBJ2-5	CAWSRVKETQYF
TRBV6-6	TRBJ1-2	CASSYADGYTF
TRBV20-1	TRBJ1-6	CSATNFLQSGYNSPLHF
TRBV20-1	TRBJ1-1	CSATNRDGNTEAFF
TRBV20-1	TRBJ1-2	CSAAPEPFYYGYTF
TRBV4-1	TRBJ2-7	CASSQATSHYEQYF
TRBV4-3	TRBJ2-5	CASSPSSGARKTQYF
TRBV4-3	TRBJ2-5	CASSQAIRTGETQYF
TRBV13	TRBJ1-5	CASSAGQGSQPQHF
TRBV25-1	TRBJ2-1	CASSSFVRQGETYNEQFF
TRBV28	TRBJ1-5	CASSSIWGDSWNQPQHF
TRBV10-3	TRBJ2-3	CAISESTELAGEPDTQYF
TRBV28	TRBJ2-1	CASSIQGRDEQFF
TRBV20-1	TRBJ2-1	CSAHSLAEPEQFF
TRBV11-1	TRBJ2-3	CASTFDSTGRGPTDTQYF
TRBV6-2/TRBV6-3	TRBJ2-6	CASSYERASGANVLTF
TRBV7-9	TRBJ1-2	CASSLGGQTVYTF
TRBV21-1	TRBJ2-2	CASTPENTGELFF
TRBV11-1	TRBJ2-5	CASSSRVASGEYQETQYF
TRBV25-1	TRBJ2-1	CASSWIQPPYNEQFF
TRBV12-3/TRBV12-4	TRBJ2-2	CASSPNPANTGELFF
TRBV7-9	TRBJ2-2	CASRLLSTGAGTGELFF
TRBV4-3	TRBJ2-7	CASSQEASTIYEQYF
TRBV6-2/TRBV6-3	TRBJ2-7	CASSYSLHGGAYEQYF
TRBV5-1	TRBJ2-2	CASSPYMANTGELFF
TRBV10-3	TRBJ2-1	CAIIRQDNHEQFF
TRBV6-1	TRBJ2-1	CASSDQGEWPYNEQFF
TRBV7-2	TRBJ2-7	CASSFTSGLSYEQYF
TRBV28	TRBJ2-2	CASSLFAPGQGPGELSF
TRBV12-3/TRBV12-4	TRBJ2-5	CASSARDEETQYF
TRBV6-5	TRBJ2-7	CASSLTGTGVNEQYF
TRBV20-1	TRBJ1-2	CSAWDGGYNYGYTF